This entry lists 5 T cell receptor beta chains sequenced from one sample in a study of blood T cell repertoires in COVID-19. Sequencing used immunoSEQ multiplex PCR; TCRdb keeps in-frame clones, though not all of them. The repertoire holds more than 200,000 clones, with around 90% as singletons. The source material was peripheral blood. The origin of the receptors is a human donor in a cohort sampled during active COVID-19.

The chain employs TRBV5-1 and TRBJ1-4, with 7 positions matching TRBD1. Losses at the gene ends were 4 bases for V and 6 bases for J; bases not matched to a gene: 6. CDR1 and CDR2 (germline): SGHRS, YFSETQ. The CDR3 consists of 14 residues. Here the CDR3 reads CASSQDRTHEKLFF. The CDR3 DNA reads as TGCGCCAGCAGCCAGGACAGGACCCATGAAAAACTGTTTTTT.

The gene calls are TRBV11-2 and TRBJ2-7, with 7 bases aligning to TRBD1. After removal of 5 bases from V and 5 bases from J, the junction contained 6 bases not matched to a gene. This CDR3 spans 13 amino acids. Germline V gene sequence: CDR1 SGHAT, CDR2 FQNNGV. The CDR3, as DNA: TGTGCCAGCAGCCCCTACAGGGGCCACGAGCAGTACTTC. Translated, it gives CASSPYRGHEQYF.

V gene TRBV6-5 combines with J gene TRBJ1-4, with D maybe TRBD1 (6 bases). V lost 2 bases and J lost 10, with 14 bases in between. The CDR3 totals 14 residues. Germline loops: CDR1 MNHEY, CDR2 SVGAGI. Here the CDR3 DNA reads TGTGCCAGCAGTTACAGGGGTATGGGGGCAAAACTGTTTTTT. As protein: CASSYRGMGAKLFF.

The CDR3 spells CAVSGHPEAFF. The CDR3 bases are TGTGCCGTGTCGGGACACCCTGAAGCTTTCTTT. V is TRBV30 and J is TRBJ1-1; D might be TRBD1 (6 bases). Germline V gene lookup returns CDR1 GTSNPN and CDR2 SVGIG (reference sequence). This CDR3 contains 11 residues. V lost 8 bases, J lost 6 bases, and 13 bases lay in between.

This clone was seen just once. The chain has TRBV10-1 and TRBJ1-1; maybe TRBD1 (5 bases). The CDR3 has 14 amino acids. Deletions cut 8 bases from V and 6 bases from J, with 19 bases between. The germline V gene encodes CDR1 WNHNN and CDR2 SYGVQD (reference sequence). The CDR3 DNA reads TGCGCCAGCTTGGACCCCTGGGGGGAGGCTGAAGCTTTCTTT. Amino acids: CASLDPWGEAEAFF.